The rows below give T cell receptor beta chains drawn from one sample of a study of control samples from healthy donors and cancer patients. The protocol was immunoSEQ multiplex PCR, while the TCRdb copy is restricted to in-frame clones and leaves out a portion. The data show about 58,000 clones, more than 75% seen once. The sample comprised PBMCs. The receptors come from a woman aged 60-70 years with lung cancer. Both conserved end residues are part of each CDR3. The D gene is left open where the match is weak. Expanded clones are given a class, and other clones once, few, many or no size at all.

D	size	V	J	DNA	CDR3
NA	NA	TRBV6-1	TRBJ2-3	TGTGCCAGCAGTGAATTAGCGGATACGCAGTATTTT	CASSELADTQYF
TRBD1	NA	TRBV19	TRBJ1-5	TGTGCCAGTTCCTCCGGGACAGATAGCAATCAGCCCCAGCATTTT	CASSSGTDSNQPQHF
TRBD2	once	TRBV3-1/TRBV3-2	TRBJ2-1	TGTGCCAGCAGCCAAGAGGGGGCCGGGACTAGCGGGAGAGGTGAGCAGTTCTTC	CASSQEGAGTSGRGEQFF
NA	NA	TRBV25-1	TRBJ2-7	TGTGCCAGCAGTGGGGGGGACATAACGACTTACGAGCAGTACTTC	CASSGGDITTYEQYF
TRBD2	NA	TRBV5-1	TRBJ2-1	TGCGCCAGCAGCGGGACTAGCGGGAGGGGGTACAATGAGCAGTTCTTC	CASSGTSGRGYNEQFF
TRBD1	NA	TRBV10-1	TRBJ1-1	TGCGCCAGCAGTGAGTCGGGACAGGACACTGAAGCTTTCTTT	CASSESGQDTEAFF
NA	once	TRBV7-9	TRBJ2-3	TGTGCCAGCAGCTTATTCGTCGGTAGCACAGATACGCAGTATTTT	CASSLFVGSTDTQYF
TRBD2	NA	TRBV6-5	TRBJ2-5	TGTGCCAGCAGTTACTCGCGGGGGGGCCGGGAGACCCAGTACTTC	CASSYSRGGRETQYF
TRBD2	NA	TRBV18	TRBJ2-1	TGTGCCAGCTCACCAAATCTAGCGGGAGGATCGTACAATGAGCAGTTCTTC	CASSPNLAGGSYNEQFF
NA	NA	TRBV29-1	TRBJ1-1	TGCAGCGTCGACCTGGAGGACACTGAAGCTTTCTTT	CSVDLEDTEAFF
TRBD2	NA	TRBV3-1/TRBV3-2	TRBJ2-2	TGTGCCAGCAGCCAAGTTAGCGGGGGGCCACCCGGGGAGCTGTTTTTT	CASSQVSGGPPGELFF
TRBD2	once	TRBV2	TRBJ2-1	TGTGCCAGCAGCAGCTTAAGCGGGGGAAACTACAATGAGCAGTTCTTC	CASSSLSGGNYNEQFF
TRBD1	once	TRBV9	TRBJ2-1	TGTGCCAGCAGCGTATGGGGACAGGGGATACAGATAGGCGATGAGCAGTTCTTC	CASSVWGQGIQIGDEQFF
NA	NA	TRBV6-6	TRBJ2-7	TGTGCCAGCAGTTTAACACCGGGACAATACGAGCAGTACTTC	CASSLTPGQYEQYF
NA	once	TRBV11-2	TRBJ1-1	TGTGCCAGCAGCTTAGATTTCACCATCCAGTTTGAAGCTTTCTTT	CASSLDFTIQFEAFF
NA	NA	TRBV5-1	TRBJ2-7	TGCGCCAGCACTGTCGGAGGGGAAGGCGAGCAGTACTTC	CASTVGGEGEQYF
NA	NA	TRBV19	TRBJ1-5	TGTGCCACCTCGGACACCCCTTATAGCAATCAGCCCCAGCATTTT	CATSDTPYSNQPQHF
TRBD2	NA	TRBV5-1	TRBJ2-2	TGCGCCAGCGACCCGGGACTAGCGGGATCTGGGGAGCTGTTTTTT	CASDPGLAGSGELFF
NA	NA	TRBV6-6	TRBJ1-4	TGTGCCAGCAGTTACTCTTCGGGAGATGAAAAACTGTTTTTT	CASSYSSGDEKLFF
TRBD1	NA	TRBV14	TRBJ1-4	TGTGCCAGCAGCCAAAGCCCGACAGGGGCCGAAAAACTGTTTTTT	CASSQSPTGAEKLFF
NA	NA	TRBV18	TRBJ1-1	TGTGCCAGCTCACCACCGGGTAATCTAAGAACTGAAGCTTTCTTT	CASSPPGNLRTEAFF
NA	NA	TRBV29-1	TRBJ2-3	TGCAGCGCAACCGGGACCGCGGACGGTTCCACAGATACGCAGTATTTT	CSATGTADGSTDTQYF
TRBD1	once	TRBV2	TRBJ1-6	TGTGCCAGCAGAGGGGGCCGTTCCTATAATTCACCCCTCCACTTT	CASRGGRSYNSPLHF
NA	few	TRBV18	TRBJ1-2	TGTGCCAGCTCACCAGACAGGTTCCATGGCTACACCTTC	CASSPDRFHGYTF
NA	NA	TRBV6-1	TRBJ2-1	TGTGCCAGCAGTGAGGGAGCTCTCGGTGAGCAGTTCTTC	CASSEGALGEQFF
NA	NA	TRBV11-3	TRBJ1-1	TGTGCCAGCAGTCCGAGACGGCAGAACACTGAAGCTTTCTTT	CASSPRRQNTEAFF
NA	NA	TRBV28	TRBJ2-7	TGTGCCAGCAGAGCAGAGATGACGAGGGTTCCCTACGAGCAGTACTTC	CASRAEMTRVPYEQYF
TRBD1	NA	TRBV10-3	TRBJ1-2	TGTGCCACCTGGACAGGGGGCGTCGGTGGCTACACCTTC	CATWTGGVGGYTF
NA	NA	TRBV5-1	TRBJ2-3	TGCGCCAGCAAGCCGCAGGGGTACACAGATACGCAGTATTTT	CASKPQGYTDTQYF
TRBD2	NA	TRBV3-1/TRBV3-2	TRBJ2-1	TGTGCCAGCGGACTAGAGATCTACAATGAGCAGTTCTTC	CASGLEIYNEQFF
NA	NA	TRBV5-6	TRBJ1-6	TGTGCCAGCAGCTTAAACCCGAATTCACCCCTCCACTTT	CASSLNPNSPLHF
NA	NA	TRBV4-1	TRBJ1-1	TGCGCCAGCAGCCAAGTGGTTGTGGGGGTCGGGAACACTGAAGCTTTCTTT	CASSQVVVGVGNTEAFF
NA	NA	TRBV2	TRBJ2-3	TGTGCCAGCAGTGAGGTTGGACTGCCCACAGATACGCAGTATTTT	CASSEVGLPTDTQYF
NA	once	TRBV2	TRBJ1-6	TGTGCCAGCATCATCACTCCTAATTCACCCCTCCACTTT	CASIITPNSPLHF
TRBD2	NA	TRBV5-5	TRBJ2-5	TGTGCCAGCGCTTTGGGGCGGGGGTCAATCGAGACCCAGTACTTC	CASALGRGSIETQYF
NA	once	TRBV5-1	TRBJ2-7	TGCGCCAGCAGCTCGGACCCCTCCTACGAGCAGTACTTC	CASSSDPSYEQYF
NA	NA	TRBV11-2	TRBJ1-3	TGTGCCAGCAGCACCGGGGTCCGCTCTGGAAACACCATATATTTT	CASSTGVRSGNTIYF
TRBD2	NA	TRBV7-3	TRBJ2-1	TGTGCCAGCAGCTTAATCCTGGCGGGGGGACACAATGAGCAGTTCTTC	CASSLILAGGHNEQFF
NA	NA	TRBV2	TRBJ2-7	TGTGCCAGCAGTGACGTCGGCGGGGCTTTCGACGAGCAGTACTTC	CASSDVGGAFDEQYF
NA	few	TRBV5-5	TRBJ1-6	TGTGCCAGCAGCTCATCCGGACCGGAGAATAATTCACCCCTCCACTTT	CASSSSGPENNSPLHF
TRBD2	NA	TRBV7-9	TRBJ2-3	TGTGCCAGCAGCCTAACTAGCGGAAACACAGATACGCAGTATTTT	CASSLTSGNTDTQYF
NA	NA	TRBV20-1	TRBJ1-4	TGCAGTGCTATTGACAGGAATGAGGCAACTAATGAAAAACTGTTTTTT	CSAIDRNEATNEKLFF
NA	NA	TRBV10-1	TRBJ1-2	TGCGCCAGCAGTGCCTTTCGGGACGGAAACTATGGCTACACCTTC	CASSAFRDGNYGYTF
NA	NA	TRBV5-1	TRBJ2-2	TGCGCCAGCAGCTTGCCCGGGGGCGGCACCGGGGAGCTGTTTTTT	CASSLPGGGTGELFF
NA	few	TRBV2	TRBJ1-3	TGTGCCAGCAGCCCCAGGGCCTTCTCTGGAAACACCATATATTTT	CASSPRAFSGNTIYF
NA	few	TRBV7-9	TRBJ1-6	TGTGCCAGCAGCCCCGGTAGCTCCTATAATTCACCCCTCCACTTT	CASSPGSSYNSPLHF
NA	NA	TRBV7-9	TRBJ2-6	TGTGCCAGCAGCTTATTAACGTTCCGGACGGGGGCCAACGTCCTGACTTTC	CASSLLTFRTGANVLTF
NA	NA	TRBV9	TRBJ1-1	TGTGCCAGCAGCGTAGCCGTGAACACTGAAGCTTTCTTT	CASSVAVNTEAFF
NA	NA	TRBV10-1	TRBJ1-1	TGCGCCAGCAGTGGGAGCCGGGCGGAGGCCACTGAAGCTTTCTTT	CASSGSRAEATEAFF
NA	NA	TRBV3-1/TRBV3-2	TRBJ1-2	TGTGCCAGCAGCCCTCGTCGTTCCTATGGCTACACCTTC	CASSPRRSYGYTF
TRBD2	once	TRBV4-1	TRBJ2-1	TGCGCCAGCAGCCAGCGGGAGGGTGCCTACAATGAGCAGTTCTTC	CASSQREGAYNEQFF
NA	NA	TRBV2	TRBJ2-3	TGTGCCAGCAGCCCAGTGGGAGATACGCAGTATTTT	CASSPVGDTQYF
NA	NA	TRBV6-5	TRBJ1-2	TGTGCCAGCAGTTCCACCGACGTCGGGGGCTACACCTTC	CASSSTDVGGYTF
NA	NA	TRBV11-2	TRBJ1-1	TGTGCCAGCAGCTTAGGTACCCGGGGCACTGAAGCTTTCTTT	CASSLGTRGTEAFF
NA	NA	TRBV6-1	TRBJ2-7	TGTGCCAGCAGTGAACTATGGGTCAGTTCCTACGAGCAGTACTTC	CASSELWVSSYEQYF
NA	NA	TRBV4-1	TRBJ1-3	TGCGCCAGCAGCCAGTTATTGGGGAGCTCTGGAAACACCATATATTTT	CASSQLLGSSGNTIYF
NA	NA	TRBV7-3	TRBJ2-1	TGTGCCAGCAGTCTCCTGGGGGCCTACAATGAGCAGTTCTTC	CASSLLGAYNEQFF
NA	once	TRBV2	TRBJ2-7	TGTGCCAGCAGTGAAGGCAGGGACCCCACCTACGAGCAGTACTTC	CASSEGRDPTYEQYF
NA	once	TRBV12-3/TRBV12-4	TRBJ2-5	TGTGCCAGCAGTCTCCGTAGTGAAGAGACCCAGTACTTC	CASSLRSEETQYF
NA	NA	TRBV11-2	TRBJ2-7	TGTGCCAGCAGCTTTTACCTGGGAGCCTACGAGCAGTACTTC	CASSFYLGAYEQYF